This TCR beta chain was sequenced during a study of cytomegalovirus exposure and HLA in healthy donors. Study details: Among the approximately 380 donors who were genotyped, about 86% fell in the genetic ancestry cluster that is associated with self-reported Caucasian donors.

It was with 60 Vbeta and 13 Jbeta primers that the PCR ran. TCRdb's copy holds only in-frame clones and misses some; the assay was immunoSEQ multiplex PCR. This sample contains roughly 90,000 clones. Whole-study findings and limits: When a later analysis compared HLA-associated TCR beta chains with equally common others, the HLA-associated chains turned out to be more clonally expanded and to have lower generation probabilities.

V was cut by 0 bases and J by 0 bases, with 9 bases left in between. The CDR3 sequence is 16 residues long. Germline V gene lookup returns CDR1 MGHRA and CDR2 YSYEKL. A word on this clone: Its matching antigen is unknown.

The rearrangement joins TRBV4-1 to TRBJ2-1, with D hard to call. Sequencing used PBMCs. The origin of this receptor is a man between 45 and 60 years old in good health and CMV-seropositive. The CDR3, as DNA: TGCGCCAGCAGCCAAGAACCGTCTAGCTCCTACAATGAGCAGTTCTTC. Translation: CASSQEPSSSYNEQFF.